This TCR beta chain is drawn from a study of blood T cells in healthy people across ages (dated by TCRdb to between 2015 and 2017). Background for the entire study: Template switching captured roughly one uniquely barcoded TCR beta cDNA molecule per two T cells in model experiments. Using deep sequencing normalized with unique cDNA molecular identifiers, the study measured how TCR beta repertoire diversity changes with age. Donors were grouped into four age groups: young (average roughly 17 years), middle-aged (39), aged (around 60) and long-lived (82). Two additional independent replicas of 1 million unique cDNA reads from the same blood draw were analyzed for two donors (one aged 18 to 30 and one aged 80 or older). Overall study outcomes, separate from this receptor: Compared with the aged group, more naive CD4+ T cells, fewer expanded clones and increased TCR diversity were shown by the long-lived group, suggesting age selection. As age increased, observed TCR beta diversity per million T cells dropped in a roughly linear way, and a significant reduction was already evident by age about 40. Conclusive comparison of naive and antigen-experienced compartments was prevented by the profiling of bulk unsorted PBMCs. Donor CMV infection status was unknown, potentially confounding age-related changes in expanded clonotypes. The percentage of naive T cells measured by flow cytometry correlated strongly with observed TCR beta diversity. Estimates of total diversity based on one million sequenced T cells were regarded as lower bounds and as underestimates.

The receptor library was made with 5' RACE. Sequencing took place on an Illumina HiSeq 2500. A second PCR of about 7 to 12 cycles was run with a J-beta primer mix and a sample-barcoded 5' primer. Each TCR beta cDNA molecule received a unique molecular identifier from a template-switch 5' adaptor carrying 12 random nucleotides. Each sample yielded at least 3 million CDR3-containing paired-end reads. First-strand cDNA synthesis was performed from all RNA using the Mint cDNA synthesis kit, with priming by a TRBC-specific oligonucleotide. Following uracil-DNA glycosylase treatment, all cDNA underwent a first 18-cycle PCR with the universal primers M1SS and BC2_uni_R. On the study's bioinformatics: Normalization of each sample was performed by random selection of 1 million high-quality reads, each carrying a distinct molecular identifier. Instead of being binned into consensus sequences, reads with shared molecular identifiers were discarded. MiTCR, with a Q25 quality threshold and the strictest error-elimination algorithm, was used for CDR3 identification, clonotype clustering and error correction. A nonparametric unseen species model with Euler transformation was used to estimate lower-bound total TCR beta diversity. TCRdb passed the public sequencing reads through fastp at Q25 and MiXCR, retaining productive beta sequences. Identical CDR3 proteins give one entry, which carries the most common genes and DNA. The V and J calls here are based on TCRdb, not the publication. For this sample there are hundreds of thousands of distinct CDR3 sequences; around 25% appear just once. Clones ranked in the top ten supply 2.5% to 3.5% of the sample.

V is clipped by 8 bases and J by 9 bases, and the sequence between their germline boundaries is 14 bases long. There are 13 amino acids in the CDR3, from cysteine to phenylalanine inclusive. Only the CDR3 portion is preserved as DNA: 39 bases, with reading frame beginning at the first base. CDR1 and CDR2, per the germline V gene, are MGHDK and SYGVNS. Concerning this clonotype: Its cognate antigen has yet to be identified. The sample holds no much larger clone one base away, and base qualities are not on file.

Systemically healthy Caucasian individuals from Russia, around 39 in total and aged roughly 6 to 90 years, were included as donors. Around 9.9 milliliters of peripheral blood were collected from each donor into EDTA-treated Vacutainer tubes. Ficoll-Paque density-gradient centrifugation was used to isolate PBMCs, with at least 6 million obtained per sample. Total RNA, at least 6 micrograms per sample, was extracted from PBMCs with Trizol reagent. For every donor, an aliquot of PBMCs went through flow cytometry to measure the percentages of naive CD45RAhigh/CD27high T cells. These data were also filed under a second study, of T cells of mothers and their children. That second publication adds: The donors were nine systemically healthy Caucasian individuals, made up of three mothers and their six children. cDNA synthesis consumed the entire amount of extracted RNA, loaded at approximately 1.6 ug RNA in each 15 ul reaction. In the second PCR, the M1S primer introduced both the sample barcodes and 2-4 random nucleotides. Each mother yielded over 8 million TCR beta CDR3 reads and each child 3 million or so reads. Thymic selection shapes the output of TCR recombination in a similar way in related and unrelated pairs, and inherited differences have a minor effect. Normalized repertoire overlap was always slightly but never significantly higher in related than unrelated mother-child pairs. No persistent microchimeric T cell clones were found, with a detection sensitivity of approximately 100 clones per million clonotypes. To look for features that set related mother-child pairs apart from unrelated individuals, the researchers ran deep NGS to compare the TCR beta repertoires of mothers and children. On average, the children were roughly 11 +/- 4 years old, while the mothers were approximately 40 +/- 4 years old. After adapter ligation with NEBNext reagents, the libraries were sequenced on Illumina HiSeq 2000 with 100+100 nt paired-end reads. To prevent cross-contamination, the mother and child libraries were prepared one month apart and sequenced in separate runs. For each donor, somewhere between about 450,000 and 2,000,000 distinct TCR beta clonotypes were identified. Naive TCR beta clonotypes were estimated from low-frequency clonotypes matched to each donor's FACS-determined naive share, without sorting.

What was sequenced was blood. The source is a boy under 18 in good health. The sequence joins TRBV25-1 to TRBJ2-6; a tentative D match to TRBD1 spans 6 bases. The CDR3 is CASGTDRNNVLTF. In nucleotide form, the sequence is TGTGCCAGCGGAACAGACAGGAACAACGTCCTGACTTTC.